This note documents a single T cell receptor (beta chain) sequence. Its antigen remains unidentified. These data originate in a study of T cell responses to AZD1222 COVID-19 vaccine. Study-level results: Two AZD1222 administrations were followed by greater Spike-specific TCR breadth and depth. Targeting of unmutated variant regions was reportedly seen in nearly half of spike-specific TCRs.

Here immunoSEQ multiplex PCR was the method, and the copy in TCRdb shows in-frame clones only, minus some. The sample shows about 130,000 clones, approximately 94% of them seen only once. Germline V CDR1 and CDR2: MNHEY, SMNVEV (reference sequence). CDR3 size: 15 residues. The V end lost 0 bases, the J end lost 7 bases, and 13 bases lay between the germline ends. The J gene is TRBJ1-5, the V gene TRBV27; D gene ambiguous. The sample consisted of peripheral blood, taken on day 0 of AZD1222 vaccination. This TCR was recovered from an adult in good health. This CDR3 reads CASSLSSQMGQPQHF. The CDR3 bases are TGTGCCAGCAGTTTATCTTCTCAGATGGGCCAGCCCCAGCATTTT.